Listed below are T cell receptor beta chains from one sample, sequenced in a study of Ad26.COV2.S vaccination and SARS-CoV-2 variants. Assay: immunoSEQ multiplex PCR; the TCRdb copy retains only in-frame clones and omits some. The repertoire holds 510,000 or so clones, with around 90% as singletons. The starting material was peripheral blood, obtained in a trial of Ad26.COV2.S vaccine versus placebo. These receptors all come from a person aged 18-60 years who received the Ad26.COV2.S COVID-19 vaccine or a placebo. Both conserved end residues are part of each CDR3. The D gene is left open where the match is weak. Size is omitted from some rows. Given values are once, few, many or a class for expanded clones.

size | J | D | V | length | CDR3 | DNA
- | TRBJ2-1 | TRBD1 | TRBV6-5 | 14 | CASSNRGRNNEQFF | TGTGCCAGCAGCAACAGGGGGAGAAACAATGAGCAGTTCTTC
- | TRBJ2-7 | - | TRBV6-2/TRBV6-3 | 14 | CASSYSGGSYEQYF | TGTGCCAGCAGTTACTCGGGGGGTTCCTACGAGCAGTACTTC
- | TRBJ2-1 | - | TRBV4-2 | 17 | CASSQDRRVNSYNEQFF | TGTGCCAGCAGCCAAGACCGGCGGGTGAATTCCTACAATGAGCAGTTCTTC
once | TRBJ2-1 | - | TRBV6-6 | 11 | CASSYDGWQFF | TGTGCCAGCAGTTACGACGGTTGGCAGTTCTTC
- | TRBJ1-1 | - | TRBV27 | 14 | CASRLRTENTEAFF | TGTGCCAGCAGACTGAGGACAGAGAACACTGAAGCTTTCTTT
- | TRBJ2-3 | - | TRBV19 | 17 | CASSIGLGGLYTDTQYF | TGTGCCAGTAGTATCGGACTGGGGGGACTGTACACAGATACGCAGTATTTT
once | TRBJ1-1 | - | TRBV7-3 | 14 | CASSLTISATEAFF | TGTGCCAGCAGCTTAACTATATCGGCGACTGAAGCTTTCTTT
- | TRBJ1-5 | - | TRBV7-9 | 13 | CASSFLRDQPQHF | TGTGCCAGCAGCTTTCTGAGGGATCAGCCCCAGCATTTT
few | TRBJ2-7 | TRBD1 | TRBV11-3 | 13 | CASSRQGIDEQYF | TGTGCCAGCAGCCGACAGGGTATCGACGAGCAGTACTTC
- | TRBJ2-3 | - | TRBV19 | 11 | CASRIGHTQYF | TGTGCCAGTAGAATCGGACACACGCAGTATTTT
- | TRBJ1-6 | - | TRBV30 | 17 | CAWSQSGRADTVGALHF | TGTGCCTGGAGCCAAAGCGGTAGGGCGGACACCGTGGGGGCCCTCCACTTT
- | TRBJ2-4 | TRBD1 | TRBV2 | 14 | CASSLRDRENIQYF | TGTGCCAGCAGCCTCCGGGACAGGGAAAACATTCAGTACTTC
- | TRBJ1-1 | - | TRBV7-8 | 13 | CASSRDTNTEAFF | TGTGCCAGCAGCCGAGACACCAACACTGAAGCTTTCTTT
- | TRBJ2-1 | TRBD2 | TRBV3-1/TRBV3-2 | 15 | CASSFRLAANNEQFF | TGTGCCAGCAGCTTCCGACTAGCGGCCAACAATGAGCAGTTCTTC
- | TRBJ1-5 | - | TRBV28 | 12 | CASSLWGQPQHF | TGTGCCAGCAGTTTATGGGGCCAGCCCCAGCATTTT
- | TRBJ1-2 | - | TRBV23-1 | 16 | CARGGGRDQANYGYTF | TGCGCCAGGGGTGGGGGACGAGACCAAGCTAACTATGGCTACACCTTC
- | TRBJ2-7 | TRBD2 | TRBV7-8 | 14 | CASSLSGRGHEQYF | TGTGCCAGCAGCTTGTCCGGGAGGGGTCACGAGCAGTACTTC
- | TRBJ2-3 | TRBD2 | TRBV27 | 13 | CASTQIAGDTQYF | TGTGCCAGCACCCAGATAGCGGGAGATACGCAGTATTTT
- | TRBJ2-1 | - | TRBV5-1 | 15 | CASSLEGALYNEQFF | TGCGCCAGCAGCCTCGAAGGCGCGCTTTACAATGAGCAGTTCTTC
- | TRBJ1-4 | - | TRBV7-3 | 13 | CASSLTPGEKLFF | TGTGCCAGCAGCTTAACCCCTGGTGAAAAACTGTTTTTT
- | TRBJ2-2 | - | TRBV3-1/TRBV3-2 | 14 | CASSQGRGGGELFF | TGTGCCAGCAGCCAAGGAAGGGGTGGCGGGGAGCTGTTTTTT
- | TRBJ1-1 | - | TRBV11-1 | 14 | CASSLDLGSTEAFF | TGTGCCAGCAGCTTAGACCTCGGATCTACTGAAGCTTTCTTT
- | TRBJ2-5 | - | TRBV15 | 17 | CATSRDLSGTRAVGQYF | TGTGCCACCAGCAGAGATCTCTCTGGGACCAGGGCCGTCGGCCAGTACTTC
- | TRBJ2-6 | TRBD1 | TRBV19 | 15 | CASSPHRGGANVLTF | TGTGCCAGTAGTCCGCACAGGGGTGGGGCCAACGTCCTGACTTTC
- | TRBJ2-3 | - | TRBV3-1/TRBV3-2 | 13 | CASSQETADTQYF | TGTGCCAGCAGCCAAGAAACGGCAGATACGCAGTATTTT
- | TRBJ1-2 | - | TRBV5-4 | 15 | CASSLVRRANYGYTF | TGTGCCAGCAGCTTGGTCCGGCGGGCTAACTATGGCTACACCTTC
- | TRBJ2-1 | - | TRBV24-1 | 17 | CATHNGYRDKILNEQFF | TGTGCCACCCATAACGGGTACCGGGACAAGATATTAAATGAGCAGTTCTTC
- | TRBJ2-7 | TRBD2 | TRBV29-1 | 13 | CSVGTSGISEQYF | TGCAGCGTGGGGACTAGCGGGATTTCCGAGCAGTACTTC
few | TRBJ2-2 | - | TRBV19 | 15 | CASSINTGGTGELFF | TGTGCCAGTAGTATAAACACCGGGGGCACCGGGGAGCTGTTTTTT
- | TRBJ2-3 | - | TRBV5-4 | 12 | CASSFGTDTQYF | TGTGCCAGCAGCTTTGGGACAGATACGCAGTATTTT
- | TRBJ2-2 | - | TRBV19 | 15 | CASLAAGTIEGELFF | TGTGCCAGTCTAGCCGCAGGTACAATTGAAGGGGAGCTGTTTTTT
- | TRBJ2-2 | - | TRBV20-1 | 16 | CSASLSGGGYTGELFF | TGCAGTGCTAGTCTCTCCGGGGGCGGTTACACCGGGGAGCTGTTTTTT
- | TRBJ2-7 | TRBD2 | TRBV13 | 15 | CASSLRTSGPYEQYF | TGTGCCAGCAGCCTCAGGACTAGCGGCCCCTACGAGCAGTACTTC
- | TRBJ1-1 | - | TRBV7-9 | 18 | CASNRGERQVGPNTEAFF | TGTGCCAGTAACCGAGGGGAGCGACAGGTTGGACCGAACACTGAAGCTTTCTTT
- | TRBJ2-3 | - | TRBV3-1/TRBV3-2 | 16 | CASSQPRDWTTDTQYF | TGTGCCAGCAGCCAACCCCGGGACTGGACGACAGATACGCAGTATTTT
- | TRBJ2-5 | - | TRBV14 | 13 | CASSRKRAETQYF | TGTGCCAGCAGCCGGAAGAGGGCGGAGACCCAGTACTTC
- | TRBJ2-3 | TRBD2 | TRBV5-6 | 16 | CASSLRLAGASDTQYF | TGTGCCAGCAGCTTGAGGCTAGCGGGAGCCTCAGATACGCAGTATTTT
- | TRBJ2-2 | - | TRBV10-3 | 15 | CAISESGGLTGELFF | TGTGCCATCAGTGAGTCTGGGGGGCTAACCGGGGAGCTGTTTTTT
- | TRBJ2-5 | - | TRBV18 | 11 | CASSPAETQYF | TGTGCCAGCTCCCCGGCGGAGACCCAGTACTTC
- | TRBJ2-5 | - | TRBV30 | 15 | CAWSVPGGYQETQYF | TGTGCCTGGAGTGTACCAGGCGGGTACCAAGAGACCCAGTACTTC
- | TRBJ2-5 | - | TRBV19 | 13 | CASSGGTGETQYF | TGTGCCAGTAGTGGAGGGACCGGGGAGACCCAGTACTTC
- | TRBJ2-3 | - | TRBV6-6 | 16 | CASSPPKGIGADTQYF | TGTGCCAGCAGTCCCCCCAAAGGGATAGGTGCAGATACGCAGTATTTT
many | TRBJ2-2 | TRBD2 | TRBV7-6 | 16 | CASSPSSAGGSGELFF | TGTGCCAGCAGCCCCTCCTCAGCGGGAGGTTCCGGGGAGCTGTTTTTT
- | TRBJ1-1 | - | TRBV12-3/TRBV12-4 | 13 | CASSIHQGSEAFF | TGTGCCAGCAGTATTCATCAGGGGAGTGAAGCTTTCTTT
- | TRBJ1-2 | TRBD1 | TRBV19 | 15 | CASSITGAANYGYTF | TGTGCCAGTAGTATTACAGGGGCAGCTAACTATGGCTACACCTTC
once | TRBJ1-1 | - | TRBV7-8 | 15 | CASRLRVGGGSEAFF | TGTGCCAGCAGACTGCGTGTTGGGGGAGGATCTGAAGCTTTCTTT
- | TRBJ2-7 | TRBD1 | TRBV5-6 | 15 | CASSLRQGNAYEQYF | TGTGCCAGCAGCTTAAGACAGGGAAACGCCTACGAGCAGTACTTC
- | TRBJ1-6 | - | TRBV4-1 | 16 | CASSQLGVYPNSPLHF | TGCGCCAGCAGCCAACTAGGGGTTTACCCCAATTCACCCCTCCACTTT
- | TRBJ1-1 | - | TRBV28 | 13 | CASSLLGATEAFF | TGTGCCAGCAGTTTGCTGGGAGCCACTGAAGCTTTCTTT
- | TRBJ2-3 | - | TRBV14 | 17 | CASSQDSGLIGTDTQYF | TGTGCCAGCAGCCAAGATAGCGGTCTAATCGGCACAGATACGCAGTATTTT
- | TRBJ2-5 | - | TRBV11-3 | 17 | CASSLGGARGDGETQYF | TGTGCCAGCAGCTTAGGGGGGGCCCGGGGTGACGGAGAGACCCAGTACTTC
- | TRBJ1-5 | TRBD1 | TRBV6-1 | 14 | CASSEATGNQPQHF | TGTGCCAGCAGTGAAGCGACAGGGAATCAGCCCCAGCATTTT
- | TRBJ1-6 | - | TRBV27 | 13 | CASSPRGFSPLHF | TGTGCCAGCAGTCCCAGAGGTTTTTCACCCCTCCACTTT
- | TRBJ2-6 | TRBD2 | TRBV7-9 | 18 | CASSPPLAGVSGANVLTF | TGTGCCAGCAGCCCCCCTCTGGCGGGGGTCTCTGGGGCCAACGTCCTGACTTTC
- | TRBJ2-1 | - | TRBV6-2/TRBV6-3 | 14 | CASNPFSSYNEQFF | TGTGCCAGCAACCCCTTCAGCTCCTACAATGAGCAGTTCTTC
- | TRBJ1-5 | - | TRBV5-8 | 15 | CASSLSSGRNQPQHF | TGTGCCAGCAGCTTGTCGTCAGGACGCAATCAGCCCCAGCATTTT